Each of the 20 T cell receptor beta chains below was sequenced from the same sample in a study of blood T cell repertoires in COVID-19. Libraries were prepared by immunoSEQ multiplex PCR; TCRdb keeps only in-frame clonotypes and omits some of them. The table records 50,000 to 75,000 clones, roughly 80% of them present only once. The sequenced material came from peripheral blood. The origin of the receptors is a man aged 55-75 years with acute or convalescent COVID-19.

The chain is built from TRBV27 and TRBJ2-7; weak D call: TRBD2 (5 bases). Germline assignment: CDR1 MNHEY and CDR2 SMNVEV (reference sequence). V lost 2 bases to trimming and J lost 5 bases, with 10 bases between them. This CDR3 spans 13 amino acids. The CDR3 sequence is CASSLREGDEQYF. DNA of the CDR3: TGTGCCAGCAGTTTACGTGAGGGTGACGAGCAGTACTTC.

In its sample, this clone was seen a few times. V is TRBV2 and J is TRBJ1-5, with 7 bases matching TRBD1. The CDR3 spans 15 residues. Germline assignment: CDR1 SNHLY and CDR2 FYNNEI. Trimming took 4 bases from V and 0 from J; bases not matched to a gene: 3. Here the CDR3 reads CASSGAGGSNQPQHF. As DNA, the CDR3 is TGTGCCAGCAGTGGCGCAGGGGGTAGCAATCAGCCCCAGCATTTT.

The chain has TRBV5-5 and TRBJ2-5, with 11 bases identical to TRBD1. V lost 5 bases, J lost 5 bases, and 5 bases stayed unmatched. Germline loops: CDR1 SGHKS, CDR2 YYEKEE (reference sequence). The CDR3 contains 14 residues. The CDR3 sequence: CASRFRTGGETQYF. The CDR3 coding sequence is TGTGCCAGCAGATTCAGGACAGGGGGCGAGACCCAGTACTTC.

The chain couples TRBV2 to TRBJ2-1, with D perhaps matching TRBD2 (6 bases). Per germline, CDR1 SNHLY and CDR2 FYNNEI. V lost 6 bases and J 7 bases, leaving 16 bases between the germline ends. CDR3 length: 14 residues. CDR3 in amino acids: CASRVGGTGNEQFF. The CDR3 DNA reads as TGTGCCAGCAGGGTGGGCGGGACTGGTAATGAGCAGTTCTTC.

The chain uses TRBV14 and TRBJ2-5; D not certain. CDR1 is SGHDN and CDR2 is FVKESK in the germline V gene. This CDR3 is built from 13 residues. Trimming took 4 bases from V and 2 from J, leaving 8 bases between them. The CDR3 loop reads CASSRLEQETQYF. Here the CDR3 DNA reads TGTGCCAGCAGCCGGCTAGAACAAGAGACCCAGTACTTC.

V is TRBV29-1 and J is TRBJ2-1; D not resolved. Germline CDR1 and CDR2: SQVTM and ANQGSEA. The CDR3 loop spans 13 amino acids. CDR3 sequence: CSVGWQAYNEQFF. CDR3 bases: TGCTCCGTTGGCTGGCAGGCTTACAATGAGCAGTTCTTC.

This rearrangement joins TRBV19 to TRBJ1-2; TRBD1 is a possible D gene (6 bases). Trimming stripped 5 bases from V and 5 bases from J, with 18 bases between. The CDR3 has 15 amino acids. Per germline, CDR1 LNHDA and CDR2 SQIVND (reference sequence). CDR3 region: CASSPNRVGNYGYTF. The CDR3 nucleotides read TGTGCCAGTAGTCCTAACAGGGTAGGGAATTATGGCTACACCTTC. Using reference TRBV19 and TRBJ1-2 for the parts outside the CDR3, the full variable domain is DGGITQSPKYLFRKEGQNVTLSCEQNLNHDAMYWYRQDPGQGLRLIYYSQIVNDFQKGDIAEGYSVSREKKESFPLTVTSAQKNPTAFYLCASSPNRVGNYGYTFGSGTRLTVV.

The chain recombines TRBV29-1 with TRBJ2-7; 8 nucleotides agree with TRBD2. The CDR3 runs 14 residues. Germline CDR1 is SQVTM and CDR2 is ANQGSEA. V was clipped by 1 base and J by 5 bases; unmatched bases: 7. CDR3 sequence reads: CSVEVGGRRHEQYF. Written as DNA, the CDR3 is TGCAGCGTTGAAGTAGGCGGGAGGAGACACGAGCAGTACTTC.

This chain connects TRBV19 to TRBJ1-1, with 7 bases aligning to TRBD1. This CDR3 spans 15 amino acids. With V trimmed by 5 bases and J by 1 base, 7 bases remained unmatched. Germline V CDR1 and CDR2: LNHDA, SQIVND (reference sequence). CDR3: CASSDRTGGNTEAFF. CDR3 DNA: TGTGCCAGTAGTGATAGGACAGGAGGGAACACTGAAGCTTTCTTT.

This clone showed up just a few times. The J gene is TRBJ1-5, the V gene TRBV28; the D gene is possibly TRBD1 (6 bases). The CDR3 length is 15 residues. Germline V lookup: CDR1 MDHEN, CDR2 SYDVKM. Trimming stripped 7 bases from V and 0 bases from J, with 13 bases between. DNA of the CDR3: TGTGCCAGCATCAAGGGGGAATATAGCAATCAGCCCCAGCATTTT. Its protein product is CASIKGEYSNQPQHF.

V usage is TRBV12-3 or TRBV12-4 and J usage is TRBJ2-1; perhaps TRBD1 as D (6 bases). With 3 bases removed from V and 5 bases from J, the gap between germline ends came to 8 bases. This CDR3 contains 13 residues. CDR3 DNA sequence: TGTGCCAGCAGTTTTAGGGGGAACAATGAGCAGTTCTTC. Translation gives CASSFRGNNEQFF.

This clone was recorded a few times. The rearrangement joins TRBV6-5 to TRBJ1-2; tentative D call: TRBD1 (5 bases). Between the trimmed V and J ends, which lost 0 bases and 1 base, there was a span of 12 bases. This CDR3 contains 16 residues. CDR1 is MNHEY, CDR2 SVGAGI, per germline. Here the CDR3 reads CASSYSRSRGNYGYTF. The CDR3 DNA sequence: TGTGCCAGCAGTTACTCGAGAAGTAGGGGTAACTATGGCTACACCTTC.

This clone turned up a few times. The chain joins TRBV28 to TRBJ1-1, with 7 bases fitting TRBD1. The V gene's germline CDR1 is MDHEN and CDR2 SYDVKM. Unmatched junction bases numbered 15, after V lost 5 bases and J lost 0 bases. The CDR3 loop spans 18 amino acids. The CDR3 sequence is CASSTRPGTDTMNTEAFF. DNA for the CDR3: TGTGCCAGCAGTACTCGCCCCGGGACAGATACAATGAACACTGAAGCTTTCTTT.

V gene TRBV18 combines with J gene TRBJ2-1; D not certain. CDR1 is KGHSH and CDR2 is LQKENI in the germline V gene. Trimming took off 4 bases at V and 3 bases at J, with 7 bases between the two ends. This CDR3 region has 13 residues. The CDR3 coding sequence is TGTGCCAGCTCACTCGACATCTACAATGAGCAGTTCTTC. As protein: CASSLDIYNEQFF.

J is TRBJ2-2 and V is TRBV24-1; tentative D call: TRBD1 (6 bases). CDR3 length equals 16 residues. V shed 4 bases and J shed 3 bases, with 14 bases lying between them. The germline V gene encodes CDR1 KGHDR and CDR2 SFDVKD. The CDR3 region has the DNA TGTGCCACCAGTGACCCAGGGGCGCAATACACCGGGGAGCTGTTTTTT. Translated: CATSDPGAQYTGELFF.

This chain connects TRBV9 to TRBJ2-5, with D possibly TRBD1 on 8 matching bases. This CDR3 is built from 14 residues. The germline gives CDR1 SGDLS, CDR2 YYNGEE. Trimming left V 6 bases short and J 1 base short, with 13 bases between. DNA for the CDR3: TGTGCCAGCAACAGGGGGGGAACCCAAGAGACCCAGTACTTC. This encodes CASNRGGTQETQYF.

J is TRBJ2-1 and V is TRBV6-5; D is unresolved. The CDR3 has 14 amino acids. V gave up 7 bases and J gave up 0 bases, with 10 bases separating them. Germline CDR1 is MNHEY and CDR2 is SVGAGI. In nucleotides, the CDR3 is TGTGCCAGCAATCGCTATAGCTCCTACAATGAGCAGTTCTTC. Translating gives CASNRYSSYNEQFF.

This clone was picked up a small number of times. The J gene is TRBJ2-1, the V gene TRBV19; 11 positions match TRBD2. Looked up from germline, CDR1 is LNHDA and CDR2 is SQIVND (reference sequence). The V segment lost 7 bases and the J segment 3 bases; nucleotides outside the gene matches: 5. The CDR3 covers 15 residues. The CDR3 nucleotides read TGTGCCAGTACCACCGGGACTAGCGGCTACAATGAGCAGTTCTTC. This translates into CASTTGTSGYNEQFF.

A few counts support this clone. J is TRBJ1-1 and V is TRBV6-1; D is unresolved. Trimming pared 0 bases from V and 4 bases from J, leaving 15 bases between. Germline V gene sequence: CDR1 MNHNS, CDR2 SASEGT. The CDR3 has 16 residues. CDR3 in DNA: TGTGCCAGCAGTGAAGCGGGCCTCCCTCGACGCACTGAAGCTTTCTTT. This translates into CASSEAGLPRRTEAFF.

A few counts support this clone. The chain links TRBV5-6 to TRBJ2-1, with 8 bases identical to TRBD2. V shed 0 bases and J 8 bases; nucleotides not matched to a gene: 10. The CDR3 runs to 16 residues. Germline V gives CDR1 SGHDT, CDR2 YYEEEE. The CDR3 DNA reads TGTGCCAGCAGCTTGGTGGTCAGCGGGAGTGTTGATGAGCAGTTCTTC. As protein: CASSLVVSGSVDEQFF.